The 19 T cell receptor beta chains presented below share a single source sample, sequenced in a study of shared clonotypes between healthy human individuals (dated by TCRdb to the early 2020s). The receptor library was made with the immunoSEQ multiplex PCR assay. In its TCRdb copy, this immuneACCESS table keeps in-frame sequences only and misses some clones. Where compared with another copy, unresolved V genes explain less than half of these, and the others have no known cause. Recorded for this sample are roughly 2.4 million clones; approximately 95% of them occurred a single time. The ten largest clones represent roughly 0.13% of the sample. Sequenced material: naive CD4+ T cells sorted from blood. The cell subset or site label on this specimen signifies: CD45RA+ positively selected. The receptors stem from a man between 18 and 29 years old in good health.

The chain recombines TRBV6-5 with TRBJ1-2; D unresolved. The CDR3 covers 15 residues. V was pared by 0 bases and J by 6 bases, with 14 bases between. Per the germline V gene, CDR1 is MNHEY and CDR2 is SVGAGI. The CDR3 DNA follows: TGTGCCAGCAGTTACTCGCGGACCAAGGTCGATGGCTACACCTTC. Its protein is CASSYSRTKVDGYTF.

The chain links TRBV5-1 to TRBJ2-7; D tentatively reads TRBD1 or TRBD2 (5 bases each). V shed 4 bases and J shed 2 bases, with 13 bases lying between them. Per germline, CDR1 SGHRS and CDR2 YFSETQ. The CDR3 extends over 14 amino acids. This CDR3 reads CASSHQGGPYEQYF. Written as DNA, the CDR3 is TGCGCCAGCAGCCACCAGGGCGGGCCCTACGAGCAGTACTTC.

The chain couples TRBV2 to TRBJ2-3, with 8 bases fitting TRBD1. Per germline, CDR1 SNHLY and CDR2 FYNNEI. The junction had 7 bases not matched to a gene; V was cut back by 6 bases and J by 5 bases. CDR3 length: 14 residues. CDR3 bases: TGTGCCAGCAGGAGACAGGGGTCGGGAGATACGCAGTATTTT. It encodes CASRRQGSGDTQYF.

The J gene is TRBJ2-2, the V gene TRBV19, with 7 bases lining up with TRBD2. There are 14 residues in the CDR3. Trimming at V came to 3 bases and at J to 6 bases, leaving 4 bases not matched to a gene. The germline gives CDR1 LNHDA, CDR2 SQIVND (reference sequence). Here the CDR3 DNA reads TGTGCCAGTAGTATGGGGCGGGAGCCCGGGGAGCTGTTTTTT. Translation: CASSMGREPGELFF.

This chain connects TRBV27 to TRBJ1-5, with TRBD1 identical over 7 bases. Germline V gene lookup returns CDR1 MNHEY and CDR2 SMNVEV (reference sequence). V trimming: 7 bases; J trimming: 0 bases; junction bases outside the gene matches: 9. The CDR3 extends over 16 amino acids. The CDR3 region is CASITLGQYSNQPQHF. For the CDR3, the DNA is TGTGCCAGCATCACCCTGGGACAGTATAGCAATCAGCCCCAGCATTTT.

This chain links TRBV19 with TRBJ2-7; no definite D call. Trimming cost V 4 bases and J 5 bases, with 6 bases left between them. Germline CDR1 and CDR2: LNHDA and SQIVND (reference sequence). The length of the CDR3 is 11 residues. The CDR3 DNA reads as TGTGCCAGTAGTAGGAGAAACGAGCAGTACTTC. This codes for CASSRRNEQYF.

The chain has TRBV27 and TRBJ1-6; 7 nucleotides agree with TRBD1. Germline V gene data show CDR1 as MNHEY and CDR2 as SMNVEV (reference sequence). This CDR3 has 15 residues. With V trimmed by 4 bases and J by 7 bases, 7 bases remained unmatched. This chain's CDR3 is CASSYTGALNSPLHF. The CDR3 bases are TGTGCCAGCAGTTATACAGGGGCCCTCAATTCACCCCTCCACTTT.

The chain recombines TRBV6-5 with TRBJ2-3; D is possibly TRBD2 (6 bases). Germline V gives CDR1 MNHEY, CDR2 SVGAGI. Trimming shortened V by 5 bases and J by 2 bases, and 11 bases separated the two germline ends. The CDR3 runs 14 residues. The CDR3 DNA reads TGTGCCAGCAGTAAGACTAGGCTCACAGATACGCAGTATTTT. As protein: CASSKTRLTDTQYF.

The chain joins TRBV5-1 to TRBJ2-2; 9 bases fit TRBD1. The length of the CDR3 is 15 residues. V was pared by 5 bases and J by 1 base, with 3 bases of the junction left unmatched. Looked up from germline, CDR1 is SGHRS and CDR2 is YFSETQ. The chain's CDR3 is CASRVTGGNTGELFF. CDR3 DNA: TGCGCCAGCAGAGTGACAGGGGGGAACACCGGGGAGCTGTTTTTT. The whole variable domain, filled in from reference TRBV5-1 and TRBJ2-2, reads KAGVTQTPRYLIKTRGQQVTLSCSPISGHRSVSWYQQTPGQGLQFLFEYFSETQRNKGNFPGRFSGRQFSNSRSEMNVSTLELGDSALYLCASRVTGGNTGELFFGEGSRLTVL.

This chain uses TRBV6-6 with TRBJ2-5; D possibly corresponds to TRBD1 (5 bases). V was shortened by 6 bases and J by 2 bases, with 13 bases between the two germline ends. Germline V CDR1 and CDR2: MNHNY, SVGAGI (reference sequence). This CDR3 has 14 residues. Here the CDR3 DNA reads TGTGCCAGCAGACCGACCACAGGACAAGAGACCCAGTACTTC. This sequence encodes CASRPTTGQETQYF.

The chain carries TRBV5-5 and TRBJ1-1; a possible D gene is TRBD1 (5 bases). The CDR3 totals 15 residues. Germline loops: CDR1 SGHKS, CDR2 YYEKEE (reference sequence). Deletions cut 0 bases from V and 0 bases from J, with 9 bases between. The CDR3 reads CASSLEGWMNTEAFF. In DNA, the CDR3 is TGTGCCAGCAGCTTGGAGGGGTGGATGAACACTGAAGCTTTCTTT.

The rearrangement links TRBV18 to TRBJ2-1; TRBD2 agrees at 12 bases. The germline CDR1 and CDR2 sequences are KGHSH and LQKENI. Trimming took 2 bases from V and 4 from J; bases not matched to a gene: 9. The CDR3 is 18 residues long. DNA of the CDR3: TGTGCCAGCTCACCAAGGCTAGCGGGGGGGAAAACGTACAATGAGCAGTTCTTC. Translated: CASSPRLAGGKTYNEQFF.

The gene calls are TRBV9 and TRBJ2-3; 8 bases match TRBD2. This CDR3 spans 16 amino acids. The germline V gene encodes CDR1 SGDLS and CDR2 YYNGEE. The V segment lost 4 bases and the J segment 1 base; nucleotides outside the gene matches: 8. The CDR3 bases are TGTGCCAGCAGCCCCCAGCGGGGGTCGGGCACAGATACGCAGTATTTT. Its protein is CASSPQRGSGTDTQYF.

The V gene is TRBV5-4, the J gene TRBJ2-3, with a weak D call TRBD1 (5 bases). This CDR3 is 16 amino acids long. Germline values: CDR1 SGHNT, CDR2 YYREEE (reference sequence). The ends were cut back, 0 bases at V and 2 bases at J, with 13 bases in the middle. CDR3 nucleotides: TGTGCCAGCAGCTTGGGGGCGAACAGGCACACAGATACGCAGTATTTT. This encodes CASSLGANRHTDTQYF.

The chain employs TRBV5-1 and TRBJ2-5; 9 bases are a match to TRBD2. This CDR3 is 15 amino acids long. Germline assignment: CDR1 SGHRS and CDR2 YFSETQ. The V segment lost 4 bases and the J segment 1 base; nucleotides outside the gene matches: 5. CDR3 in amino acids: CASSPASGAQETQYF. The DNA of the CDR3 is TGCGCCAGCAGCCCCGCTAGCGGGGCCCAAGAGACCCAGTACTTC.

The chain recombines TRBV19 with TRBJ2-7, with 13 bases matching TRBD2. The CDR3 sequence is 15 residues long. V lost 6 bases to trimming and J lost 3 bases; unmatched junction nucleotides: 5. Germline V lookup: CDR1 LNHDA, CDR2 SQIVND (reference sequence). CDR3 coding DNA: TGTGCCAGTAGGACCGGGACTAGCGGGATCTACGAGCAGTACTTC. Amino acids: CASRTGTSGIYEQYF.

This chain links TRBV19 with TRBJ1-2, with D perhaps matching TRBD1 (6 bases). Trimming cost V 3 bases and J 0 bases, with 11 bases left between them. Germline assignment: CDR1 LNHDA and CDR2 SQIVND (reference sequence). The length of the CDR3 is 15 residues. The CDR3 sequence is CASSISTGANYGYTF. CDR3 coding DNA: TGTGCCAGTAGTATTTCGACAGGAGCTAACTATGGCTACACCTTC.

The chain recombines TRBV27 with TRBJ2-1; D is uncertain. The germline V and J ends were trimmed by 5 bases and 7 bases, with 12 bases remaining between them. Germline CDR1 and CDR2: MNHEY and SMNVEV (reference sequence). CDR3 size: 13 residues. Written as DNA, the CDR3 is TGTGCCAGCAGTCCCCTTCCCGGGAATGAGCAGTTCTTC. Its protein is CASSPLPGNEQFF.

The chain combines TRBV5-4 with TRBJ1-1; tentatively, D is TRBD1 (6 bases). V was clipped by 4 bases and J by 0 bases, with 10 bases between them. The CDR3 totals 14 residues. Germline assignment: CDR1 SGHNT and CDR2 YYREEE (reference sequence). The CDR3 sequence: CASSPWTVNTEAFF. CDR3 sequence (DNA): TGTGCCAGCAGCCCCTGGACAGTGAACACTGAAGCTTTCTTT.